The clone carrying this TCR beta chain was picked up one time. Those who participated ranged in age from about 18 to 89 years and resided in approximately 26 US areas. Cohort placement rested on clinical history that participants reported themselves. Either two negative PCRs, clearance, or symptom resolution qualified Cohort 3 donors as recovered. The CDR3 has 15 amino acids. J gave up 2 bases and V 1 base, and 4 bases lay outside the gene matches. The V gene's germline CDR1 is SGHNT and CDR2 YYREEE (reference sequence). The source of the sample is a study of blood T cell repertoires in COVID-19. Study information: Sources were T cells, B-cell-depleted T cells, or PBMCs; the material itself was cDNA or gDNA.

Using immunoSEQ multiplex PCR, the repertoire was profiled, and TCRdb retains in-frame clones only, with some absent. Of roughly 300,000 clones in the sample, 80% to 95% were seen once. The receptor was derived from a woman younger than 45 who had recovered from COVID-19. The sequencing sample was made of PBMCs or T cells enriched from blood (not recorded which). The chain combines TRBV5-4 with TRBJ1-2; 8 bases align to TRBD1. CDR3: CASSLINRGNYGYTF. Written as DNA, the CDR3 is TGTGCCAGCAGCTTGATCAACAGGGGGAACTATGGCTACACCTTC.